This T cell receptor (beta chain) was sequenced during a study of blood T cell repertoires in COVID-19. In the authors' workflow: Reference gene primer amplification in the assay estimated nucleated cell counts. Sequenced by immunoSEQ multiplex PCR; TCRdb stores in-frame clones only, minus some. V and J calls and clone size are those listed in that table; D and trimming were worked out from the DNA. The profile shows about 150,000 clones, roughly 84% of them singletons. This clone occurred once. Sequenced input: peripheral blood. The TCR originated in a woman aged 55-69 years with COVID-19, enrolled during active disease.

DNA of the CDR3: TGTGCCAGCAGCGGGACAGGGCTTGGGGAGCAGTTCTTC. This sequence encodes CASSGTGLGEQFF. The V and J genes are TRBV9 and TRBJ2-1; 8 nucleotides match TRBD1. Germline values: CDR1 SGDLS, CDR2 YYNGEE. V lost 3 bases, J lost 10 bases, and 6 bases stayed unmatched. The CDR3 is 13 residues long.